This T cell receptor (beta chain) derives from a study of T-cell memory formation after mild COVID-19. Study-wide findings and caveats: Some clones that responded were present in memory (sampled pre-infection), which suggests cross-reactive memory joined. Clones that shrank (day 15 to 85) were balanced CD4/CD8, whereas later expanders leaned CD4+. CD4+ contracting clones were mainly CM and EM; CD8+ ones, EMRA.

CDR1 and CDR2 from the germline V gene are SGHKS and YYEKEE (reference sequence). The CDR3 runs 17 residues. The junction had 10 bases not matched to a gene; V was cut back by 0 bases and J by 4 bases. Points on this clonotype: Its antigen is as yet unknown.

Via MiXCR, TCRdb re-called the 5' RACE reads, giving one row per CDR3 protein. The table has about 130,000 distinct CDR3 sequences, approximately 5.9% seen once; the top ten hold under 2.5%. This sequence was found in an adult woman who had mild COVID-19 (a few samples of this study predate the infection). Cell type and time point are not known. This rearrangement joins TRBV5-5 to TRBJ1-3, with 7 bases that match TRBD1. Source material: PBMCs or a T cell subset sorted from them (not recorded which). DNA for the CDR3: TGTGCCAGCAGCTTGGGGTTCGCGACAGGGCCCGGAAACACCATATATTTT. Translating gives CASSLGFATGPGNTIYF.